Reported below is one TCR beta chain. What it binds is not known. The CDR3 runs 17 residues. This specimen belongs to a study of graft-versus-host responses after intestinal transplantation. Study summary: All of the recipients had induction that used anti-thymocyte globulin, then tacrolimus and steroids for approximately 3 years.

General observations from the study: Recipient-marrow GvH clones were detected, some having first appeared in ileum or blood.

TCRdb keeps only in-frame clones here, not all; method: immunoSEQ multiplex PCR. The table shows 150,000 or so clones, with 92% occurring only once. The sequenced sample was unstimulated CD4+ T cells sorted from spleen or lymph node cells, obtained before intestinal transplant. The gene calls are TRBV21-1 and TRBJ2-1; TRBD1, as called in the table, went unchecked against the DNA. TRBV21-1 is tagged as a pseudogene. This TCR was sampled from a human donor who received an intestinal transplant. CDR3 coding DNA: TGTGCCAGCAGCATCTCCGGGACAGGGGGCGGCTCCAATGAGCAGTTCTTC. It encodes CASSISGTGGGSNEQFF.